A selection of T cell receptor beta chains follows, all from one sample in a study of PD-1 blockade in classical Hodgkin lymphoma. Here immunoSEQ multiplex PCR was the method, and the copy in TCRdb shows in-frame clones only, minus some. The sample shows 20,000 to 25,000 clones, over 65% of them seen only once. Sequencing used peripheral blood mononuclear cells (PBMCs), obtained before the fourth cycle of nivolumab. The source of these receptors is a human donor with classical Hodgkin lymphoma. CDR3s include the opening cysteine and the closing phenylalanine or tryptophan. D genes are given only for firm matches. Only some rows state a clone size, as once, few, many or a class for expanded clones.

abundance | j_gene | d_gene | v_gene | CDR3nt | CDR3aa
. | TRBJ2-3 | . | TRBV14 | TGTGCCAGCAGCCCCGTAGTTTACACAGATACGCAGTATTTT | CASSPVVYTDTQYF
. | TRBJ2-1 | TRBD2 | TRBV5-1 | TGCGCCAGCAGCTTGGCGGGGGGTGAAGGTGAGCAGTTCTTC | CASSLAGGEGEQFF
medium-sized | TRBJ1-1 | TRBD1 | TRBV19 | TGTGCCAGTAGTATCGGGACAGCTACTGAAGCTTTCTTT | CASSIGTATEAFF
. | TRBJ2-1 | . | TRBV30 | TGTGCCTGGAGGCACCCAGCCGGTGAGCAGTTCTTC | CAWRHPAGEQFF
. | TRBJ2-1 | . | TRBV6-5 | TGTGCCAGCAGTTACCGAGGGCCTTACAATGAGCAGTTCTTC | CASSYRGPYNEQFF
. | TRBJ1-5 | . | TRBV29-1 | TGCACCGTTGTAGGGGACAATCAGCCCCAGCATTTT | CTVVGDNQPQHF
. | TRBJ2-7 | . | TRBV7-9 | TGTGCCAGCAGCTTATATTACGAGCAGTACTTC | CASSLYYEQYF
. | TRBJ2-5 | . | TRBV5-5 | TGTGCCAGCAGCTTGGGGTACCAAGAGACCCAGTACTTC | CASSLGYQETQYF
. | TRBJ1-1 | . | TRBV20-1 | TGCAGTGCTGACGAGAGCGGGCAAGCTTTCTTT | CSADESGQAFF
. | TRBJ1-1 | . | TRBV6-6 | TGTGCCAGCAGTTATAGGGGTACTGGCACTGAAGCTTTCTTT | CASSYRGTGTEAFF
. | TRBJ1-2 | . | TRBV19 | TGTGCCAGTAGTATCCAGGGTTTCGGCTACACCTTC | CASSIQGFGYTF
. | TRBJ2-1 | . | TRBV7-9 | TGTGCCAGCAGCCCCACCCTGGATGTGGCTCAGTTCTTC | CASSPTLDVAQFF
. | TRBJ2-5 | TRBD2 | TRBV28 | TGTGCCAGCGCACTAGCGGGTCAAGAGACCCAGTACTTC | CASALAGQETQYF
. | TRBJ2-7 | TRBD1 | TRBV6-6 | TGTGCCAGCAGTTATTTCAGGACAGGGGACGAGCAGTACTTC | CASSYFRTGDEQYF
once | TRBJ2-7 | . | TRBV18 | TGTGCCAGCTCTCGTATCTACGAGCAGTACTTC | CASSRIYEQYF
few | TRBJ2-7 | TRBD1 | TRBV7-4 | TGTGCCAGCAGCTTAGGAAATCGGACAGGGATTATCTCCTACGAGCAGTACTTC | CASSLGNRTGIISYEQYF
. | TRBJ2-7 | . | TRBV5-5 | TGTGCCAGCAGCTTGATAAACTTCGGGCCCGACGAGCAGTACTTC | CASSLINFGPDEQYF
. | TRBJ2-7 | . | TRBV7-3 | TGTGCCAGCAGCTTAGGTGGGCCCTCCTACGAGCAGTACTTC | CASSLGGPSYEQYF
. | TRBJ2-7 | . | TRBV13 | TGTGCCAGCAGCTTAGGCGGGGTCGGGAACGAGCAGTACTTC | CASSLGGVGNEQYF
. | TRBJ1-4 | . | TRBV5-1 | TGCGCCAGCAGCTTCGCCGGGGCCACTAATGAAAAACTGTTTTTT | CASSFAGATNEKLFF
. | TRBJ2-7 | . | TRBV11-3 | TGTGCCAGCAGCTTAGGGGAGGGGACAGGTAACTTCTACGAGCAGTACTTC | CASSLGEGTGNFYEQYF
. | TRBJ2-4 | . | TRBV19 | TGTGCCAGTGGGGTCAAGGCTGCCTGGAACATTCAGTACTTC | CASGVKAAWNIQYF
few | TRBJ2-5 | . | TRBV5-1 | TGCGCCAGCAGGCAAGGACAAACCCAAGAGACCCAGTACTTC | CASRQGQTQETQYF
medium-sized | TRBJ2-7 | . | TRBV6-5 | TGTGCCAGCAGTTACTCTACTGGCTCCCCTCTCGAGCAGTACTTC | CASSYSTGSPLEQYF
. | TRBJ1-6 | . | TRBV30 | TGTGCCTGGAGTGCGACACAACCACCCCTCCACTTT | CAWSATQPPLHF
. | TRBJ1-5 | . | TRBV5-6 | TGTGCCAGCAGCGTCTCATTCCCTTCGGCGGGGAGAGGGAATCAGCCCCAGCATTTT | CASSVSFPSAGRGNQPQHF
. | TRBJ1-6 | . | TRBV27 | TGTGCCAGCAGTCCCAGGGTTTCTAATTCACCCCTCCACTTT | CASSPRVSNSPLHF
. | TRBJ1-2 | . | TRBV28 | TGTGCCAGCAGTACTCGGGTGGGCTACACCTTC | CASSTRVGYTF
once | TRBJ2-1 | TRBD2 | TRBV5-1 | TGCGCCAGCAGTAAATCCGGGACTAGCGGGGACATATACAATGAGCAGTTCTTC | CASSKSGTSGDIYNEQFF
. | TRBJ2-1 | TRBD1 | TRBV6-5 | TGTGCCAGCAGTTACTTGGAGGGACAGGGCCCCAATGAGCAGTTCTTC | CASSYLEGQGPNEQFF
. | TRBJ1-1 | TRBD1 | TRBV20-1 | TGCAGTGCTTCACAGGGGACTGAAGCTTTCTTT | CSASQGTEAFF
. | TRBJ1-2 | TRBD1 | TRBV19 | TGTGCCAGTAGTATACCAGGACAGGGGTGGAGTGGCTACACCTTC | CASSIPGQGWSGYTF
few | TRBJ2-3 | TRBD2 | TRBV5-1 | TGCGCCAGCAGCTTGAACGGGAGGGCCTCCACAGATACGCAGTATTTT | CASSLNGRASTDTQYF
. | TRBJ2-3 | . | TRBV15 | TGTGCCACCAGCAGAGATACGAGGGTTGGGCTCACAGATACGCAGTATTTT | CATSRDTRVGLTDTQYF
. | TRBJ2-1 | TRBD1 | TRBV30 | TGTGCCTCAGACAGGGGGCACAATGAGCAGTTCTTC | CASDRGHNEQFF
. | TRBJ1-5 | . | TRBV18 | TGTGCCAGCTCACCCGTCAAGGGCGATCAGCCCCAGCATTTT | CASSPVKGDQPQHF
. | TRBJ1-2 | . | TRBV28 | TGTGCCAGCAGTTCCCCACAGGGAATGGGGTATGGCTACACCTTC | CASSSPQGMGYGYTF
. | TRBJ1-3 | . | TRBV7-2 | TGTGCCAGCAGCCCTAACTCTGGAAACACCATATATTTT | CASSPNSGNTIYF
. | TRBJ2-2 | TRBD1 | TRBV14 | TGTGCCAGCAGCCACCGCCGGGACAGGGTCACCGGGGAGCTGTTTTTT | CASSHRRDRVTGELFF
. | TRBJ1-3 | . | TRBV7-8 | TGTGCCAGCAGCCCCACCGGGGGAAACACCATATATTTT | CASSPTGGNTIYF
. | TRBJ2-3 | TRBD2 | TRBV2 | TGTGCCAGCACGCTAGCGGGGGTAGCAGATACGCAGTATTTT | CASTLAGVADTQYF
. | TRBJ2-5 | TRBD1 | TRBV14 | TGTGCCAGCAGCCGGAAGCCGGACAGGGTATTCCAAGAGACCCAGTACTTC | CASSRKPDRVFQETQYF
. | TRBJ1-2 | TRBD1 | TRBV28 | TGTGCCAGCAGTTTATACGACAGGGGGCGAGGCTACACCTTC | CASSLYDRGRGYTF
. | TRBJ2-7 | . | TRBV6-6 | TGTGCCAGCAGTTACCGGGGATCCTACGAGCAGTACTTC | CASSYRGSYEQYF
. | TRBJ2-7 | . | TRBV11-1 | TGTGCCAGCAGCTTAATACCCTACGAGCAGTACTTC | CASSLIPYEQYF
. | TRBJ2-7 | . | TRBV19 | TGTGCCAGTAGCGACAGGGAGGTCGACGAGCAGTACTTC | CASSDREVDEQYF
. | TRBJ2-5 | . | TRBV10-2 | TGCGCCAGCAGTGAAGGGGGGCTGGGGGAGACCCAGTACTTC | CASSEGGLGETQYF
few | TRBJ2-3 | TRBD1 | TRBV18 | TGTGCCAGCTCACCAGGACAGGGGCGCAGCACAGATACGCAGTATTTT | CASSPGQGRSTDTQYF
once | TRBJ1-1 | TRBD1 | TRBV29-1 | TGCAGCGTAACTGACAGGGGTCGCTTTGGCACTGAAGCTTTCTTT | CSVTDRGRFGTEAFF
few | TRBJ2-1 | TRBD1 | TRBV6-5 | TGTGCCAGCAGTCCAGACAGGGTTGGCTACAATGAGCAGTTCTTC | CASSPDRVGYNEQFF
. | TRBJ2-7 | TRBD2 | TRBV5-1 | TGCGCCAGCAGCTTGGGGGGGGCCCGACTAGCGGGAGGTGAGGAGCAGTACTTC | CASSLGGARLAGGEEQYF
. | TRBJ2-1 | . | TRBV20-1 | TGCAGTGCCGGGCTGGGCAATGAGCAGTTCTTC | CSAGLGNEQFF
few | TRBJ1-5 | . | TRBV27 | TGTGCCAGCAGTCCTTTAGGGCAGCCCCAGCATTTT | CASSPLGQPQHF
few | TRBJ2-3 | . | TRBV4-1 | TGCGCCAGCAGCCAAGAACGGGGGGCGGTAGATACGCAGTATTTT | CASSQERGAVDTQYF
. | TRBJ2-2 | . | TRBV21-1 | TGTGCCAGCAGCAAAGGGACAGAGAACACCGGGGAGCTGTTTTTT | CASSKGTENTGELFF
. | TRBJ2-1 | . | TRBV7-3 | TGTGCCAGCAGCTTAAAACCCAGGACCCCAACCTACAATGAGCAGTTCTTC | CASSLKPRTPTYNEQFF
few | TRBJ1-1 | . | TRBV6-5 | TGTGCCAGCAGTTACGATGGGCCGAGTGAAGCTTTCTTT | CASSYDGPSEAFF